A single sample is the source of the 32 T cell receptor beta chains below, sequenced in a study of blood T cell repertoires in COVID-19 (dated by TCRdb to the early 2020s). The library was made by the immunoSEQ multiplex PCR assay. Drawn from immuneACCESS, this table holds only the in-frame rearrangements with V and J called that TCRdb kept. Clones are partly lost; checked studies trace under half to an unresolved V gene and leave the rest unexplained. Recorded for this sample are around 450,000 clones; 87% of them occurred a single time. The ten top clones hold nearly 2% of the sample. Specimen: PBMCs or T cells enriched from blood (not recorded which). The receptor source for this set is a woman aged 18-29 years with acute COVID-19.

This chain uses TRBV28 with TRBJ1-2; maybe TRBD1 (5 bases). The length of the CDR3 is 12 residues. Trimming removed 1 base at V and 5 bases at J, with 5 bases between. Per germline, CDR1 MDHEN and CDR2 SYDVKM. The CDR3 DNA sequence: TGTGCCAGCAGTTTATCAGGGTATGGCTACACCTTC. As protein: CASSLSGYGYTF.

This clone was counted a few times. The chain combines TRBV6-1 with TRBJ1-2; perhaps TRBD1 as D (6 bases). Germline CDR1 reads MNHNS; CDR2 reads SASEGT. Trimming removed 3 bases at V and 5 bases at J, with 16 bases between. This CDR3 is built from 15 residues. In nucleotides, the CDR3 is TGTGCCAGCAGTGAGGGCGGACAGCTTAAATATGGCTACACCTTC. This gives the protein CASSEGGQLKYGYTF.

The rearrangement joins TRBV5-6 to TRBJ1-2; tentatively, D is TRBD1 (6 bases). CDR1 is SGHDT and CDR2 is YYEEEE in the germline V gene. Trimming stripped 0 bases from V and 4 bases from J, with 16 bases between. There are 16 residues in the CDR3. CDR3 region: CASSLATTGPVYGYTF. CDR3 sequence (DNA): TGTGCCAGCAGCTTGGCAACGACAGGTCCTGTCTATGGCTACACCTTC.

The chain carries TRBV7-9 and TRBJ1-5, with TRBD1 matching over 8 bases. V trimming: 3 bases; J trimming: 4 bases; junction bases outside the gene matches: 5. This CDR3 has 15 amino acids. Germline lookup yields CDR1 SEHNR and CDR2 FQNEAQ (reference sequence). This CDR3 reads CASSFSGTGNQPQHF. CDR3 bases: TGTGCCAGCAGCTTCTCCGGGACAGGTAATCAGCCCCAGCATTTT.

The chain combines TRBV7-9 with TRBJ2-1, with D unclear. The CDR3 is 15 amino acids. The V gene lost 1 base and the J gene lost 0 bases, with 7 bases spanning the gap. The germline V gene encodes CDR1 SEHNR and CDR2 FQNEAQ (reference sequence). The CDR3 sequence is CASSLDLSSYNEQFF. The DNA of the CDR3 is TGTGCCAGCAGCTTAGACTTGAGCTCCTACAATGAGCAGTTCTTC.

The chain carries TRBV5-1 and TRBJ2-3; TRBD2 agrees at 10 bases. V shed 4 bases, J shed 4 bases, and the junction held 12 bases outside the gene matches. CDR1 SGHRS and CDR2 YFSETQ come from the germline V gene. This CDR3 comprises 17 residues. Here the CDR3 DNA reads TGCGCCAGCAGCACTTCGCTAGCGGGAGAAGGGGCAGATACGCAGTATTTT. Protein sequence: CASSTSLAGEGADTQYF. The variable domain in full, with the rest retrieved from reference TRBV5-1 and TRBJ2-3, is KAGVTQTPRYLIKTRGQQVTLSCSPISGHRSVSWYQQTPGQGLQFLFEYFSETQRNKGNFPGRFSGRQFSNSRSEMNVSTLELGDSALYLCASSTSLAGEGADTQYFGPGTRLTVL.

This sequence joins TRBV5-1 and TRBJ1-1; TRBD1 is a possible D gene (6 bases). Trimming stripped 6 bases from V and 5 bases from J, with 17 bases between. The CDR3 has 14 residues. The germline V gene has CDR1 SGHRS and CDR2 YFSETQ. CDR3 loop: CASITGGADTEAFF. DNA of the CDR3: TGCGCCAGCATCACGGGGGGGGCCGATACTGAAGCTTTCTTT.

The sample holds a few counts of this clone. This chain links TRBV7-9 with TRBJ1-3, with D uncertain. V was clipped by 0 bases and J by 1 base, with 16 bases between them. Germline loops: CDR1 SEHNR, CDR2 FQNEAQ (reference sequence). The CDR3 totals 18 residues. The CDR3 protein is CASSLARLSAGSGNTIYF. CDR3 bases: TGTGCCAGCAGCTTAGCGCGGCTGAGTGCGGGATCTGGAAACACCATATATTTT. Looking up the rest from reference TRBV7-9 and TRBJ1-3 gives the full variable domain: DTGVSQNPRHKITKRGQNVTFRCDPISEHNRLYWYRQTLGQGPEFLTYFQNEAQLEKSRLLSDRFSAERPKGSFSTLEIQRTEQGDSAMYLCASSLARLSAGSGNTIYFGEGSWLTVV.

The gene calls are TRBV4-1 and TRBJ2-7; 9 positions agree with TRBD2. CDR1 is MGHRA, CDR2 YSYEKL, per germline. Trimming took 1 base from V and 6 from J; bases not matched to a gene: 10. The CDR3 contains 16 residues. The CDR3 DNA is TGCGCCAGCAGCCAAGCCACGTCGGGACTAGCATCCGAGCAGTACTTC. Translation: CASSQATSGLASEQYF.

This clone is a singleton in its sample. The CDR3: CASSYSIAGVGNEQFF. CDR3 nucleotides: TGTGCCAGCAGTTACTCGATAGCGGGAGTAGGGAATGAGCAGTTCTTC. The chain recombines TRBV6-2 or TRBV6-3 with TRBJ2-1; 9 nucleotides align to TRBD2. The CDR3 has 16 amino acids. J lost 7 bases, V lost 0 bases, and 7 bases had no gene match. Germline V gene data show CDR1 as MNHEY and CDR2 as SVGEGT.

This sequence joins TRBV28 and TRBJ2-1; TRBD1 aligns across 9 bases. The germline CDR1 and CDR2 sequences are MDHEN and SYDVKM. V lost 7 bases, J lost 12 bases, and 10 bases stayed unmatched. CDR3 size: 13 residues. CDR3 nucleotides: TGTGCCAGCACCGAAGTGTCGACAGGGGGGCAGTTCTTC. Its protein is CASTEVSTGGQFF.

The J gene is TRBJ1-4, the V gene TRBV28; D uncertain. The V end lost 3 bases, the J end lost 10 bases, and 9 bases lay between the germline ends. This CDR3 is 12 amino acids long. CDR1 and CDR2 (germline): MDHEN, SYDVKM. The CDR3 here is CASSFGVGKLFF. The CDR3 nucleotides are TGTGCCAGCAGTTTCGGGGTTGGAAAACTGTTTTTT.

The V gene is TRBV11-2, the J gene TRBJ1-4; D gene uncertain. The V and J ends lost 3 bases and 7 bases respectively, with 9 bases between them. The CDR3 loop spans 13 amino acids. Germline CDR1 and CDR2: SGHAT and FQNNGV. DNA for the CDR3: TGTGCCAGCAGCTTGGCAGTTCGTGAAAAACTGTTTTTT. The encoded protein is CASSLAVREKLFF.

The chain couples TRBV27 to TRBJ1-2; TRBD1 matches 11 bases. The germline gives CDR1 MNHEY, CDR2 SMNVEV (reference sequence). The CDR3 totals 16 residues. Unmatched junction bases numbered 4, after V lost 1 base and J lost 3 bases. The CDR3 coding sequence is TGTGCCAGCAGTTTATATGGGGACAGGGGGGACTATGGCTACACCTTC. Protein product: CASSLYGDRGDYGYTF.

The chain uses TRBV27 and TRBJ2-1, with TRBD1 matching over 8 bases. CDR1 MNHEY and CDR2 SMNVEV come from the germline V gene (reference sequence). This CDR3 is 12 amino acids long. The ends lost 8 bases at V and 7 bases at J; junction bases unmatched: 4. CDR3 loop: CASGHRGNEQFF. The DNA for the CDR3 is TGTGCCAGCGGACACAGGGGGAATGAGCAGTTCTTC.

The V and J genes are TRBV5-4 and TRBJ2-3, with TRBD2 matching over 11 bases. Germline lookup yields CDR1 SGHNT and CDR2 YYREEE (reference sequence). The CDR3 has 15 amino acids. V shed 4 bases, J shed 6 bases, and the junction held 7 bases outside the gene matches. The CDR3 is CASSVSGRGADTQYF. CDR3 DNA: TGTGCCAGCAGCGTTAGCGGGAGGGGTGCGGATACGCAGTATTTT. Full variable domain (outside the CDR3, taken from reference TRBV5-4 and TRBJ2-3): ETGVTQSPTHLIKTRGQQVTLRCSSQSGHNTVSWYQQALGQGPQFIFQYYREEENGRGNFPPRFSGLQFPNYSSELNVNALELDDSALYLCASSVSGRGADTQYFGPGTRLTVL.

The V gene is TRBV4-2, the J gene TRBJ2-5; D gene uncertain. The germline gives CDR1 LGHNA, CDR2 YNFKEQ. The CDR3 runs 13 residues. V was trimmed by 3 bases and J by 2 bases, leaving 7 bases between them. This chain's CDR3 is CASSQGLQETQYF. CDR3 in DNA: TGTGCCAGCAGCCAGGGCTTGCAAGAGACCCAGTACTTC.

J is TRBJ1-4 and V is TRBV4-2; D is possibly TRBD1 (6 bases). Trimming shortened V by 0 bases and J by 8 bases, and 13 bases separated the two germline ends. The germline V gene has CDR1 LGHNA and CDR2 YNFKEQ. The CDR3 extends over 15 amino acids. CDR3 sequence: CASSQEQQGQEKLFF. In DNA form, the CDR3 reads TGTGCCAGCAGCCAAGAACAACAGGGTCAGGAAAAACTGTTTTTT.

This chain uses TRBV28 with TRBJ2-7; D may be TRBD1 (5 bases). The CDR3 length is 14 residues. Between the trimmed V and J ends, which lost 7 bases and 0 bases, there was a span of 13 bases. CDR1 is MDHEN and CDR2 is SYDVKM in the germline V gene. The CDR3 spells CASIGAASSYEQYF. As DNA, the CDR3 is TGTGCCAGCATTGGGGCCGCTAGCTCCTACGAGCAGTACTTC.

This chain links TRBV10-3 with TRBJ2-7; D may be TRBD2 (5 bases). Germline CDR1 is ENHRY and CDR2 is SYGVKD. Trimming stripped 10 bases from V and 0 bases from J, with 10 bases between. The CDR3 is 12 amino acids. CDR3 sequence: CATAGSSYEQYF. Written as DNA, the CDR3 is TGTGCCACCGCGGGCAGCTCCTACGAGCAGTACTTC.

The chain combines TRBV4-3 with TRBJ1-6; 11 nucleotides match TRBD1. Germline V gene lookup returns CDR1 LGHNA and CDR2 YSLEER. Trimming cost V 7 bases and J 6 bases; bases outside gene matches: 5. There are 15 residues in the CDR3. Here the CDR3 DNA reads TGCGCCAGCACCACTGGGACAGGGGGTAATTCACCCCTCCACTTT. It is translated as CASTTGTGGNSPLHF.

The CDR3 region is CASSRDRNTEAFF. DNA for the CDR3: TGTGCCAGCAGCAGGGATAGGAACACTGAAGCTTTCTTT. The chain carries TRBV6-4 and TRBJ1-1, with a tentative D call TRBD1 (5 bases). The germline gives CDR1 MRHNA, CDR2 SNTAGT. Trimming cost V 6 bases and J 1 base, with 9 bases left between them. This CDR3 region has 13 residues.

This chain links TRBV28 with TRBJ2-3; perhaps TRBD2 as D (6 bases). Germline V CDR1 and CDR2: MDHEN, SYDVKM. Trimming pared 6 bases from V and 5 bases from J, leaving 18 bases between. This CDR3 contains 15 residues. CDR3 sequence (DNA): TGTGCCAGCAGCCCCCCCCGGGAGCTGGGAGATACGCAGTATTTT. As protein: CASSPPRELGDTQYF.

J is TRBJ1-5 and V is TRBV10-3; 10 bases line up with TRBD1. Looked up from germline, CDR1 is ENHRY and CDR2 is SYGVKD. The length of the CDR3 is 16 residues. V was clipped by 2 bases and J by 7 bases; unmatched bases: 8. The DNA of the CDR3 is TGTGCCATCAGTGAGGGGGGACAGGGGTTAAGCCAGCCCCAGCATTTT. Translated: CAISEGGQGLSQPQHF.

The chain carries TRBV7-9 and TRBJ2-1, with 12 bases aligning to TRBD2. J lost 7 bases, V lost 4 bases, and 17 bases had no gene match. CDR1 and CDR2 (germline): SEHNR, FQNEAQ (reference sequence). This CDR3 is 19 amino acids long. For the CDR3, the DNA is TGTGCCAGCAGCTCACCCGGGACTAGCGGGCCTATTTTGTTGAATGAGCAGTTCTTC. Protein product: CASSSPGTSGPILLNEQFF.

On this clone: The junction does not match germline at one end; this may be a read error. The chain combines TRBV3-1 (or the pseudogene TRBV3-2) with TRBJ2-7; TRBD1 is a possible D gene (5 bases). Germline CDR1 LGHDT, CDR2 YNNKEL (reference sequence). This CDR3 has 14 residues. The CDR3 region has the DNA TGTGCCAGCAGCCAACCTCCCCTCCCGACAGCAATATCTTTC. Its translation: CASSQPPLPTAISF.

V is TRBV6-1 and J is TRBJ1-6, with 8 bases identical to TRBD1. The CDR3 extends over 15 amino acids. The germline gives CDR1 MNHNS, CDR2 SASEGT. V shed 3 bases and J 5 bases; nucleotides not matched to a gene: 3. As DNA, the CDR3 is TGTGCCAGCAGTGAGTGGACAGGGAATAATTCACCCCTCCACTTT. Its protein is CASSEWTGNNSPLHF.

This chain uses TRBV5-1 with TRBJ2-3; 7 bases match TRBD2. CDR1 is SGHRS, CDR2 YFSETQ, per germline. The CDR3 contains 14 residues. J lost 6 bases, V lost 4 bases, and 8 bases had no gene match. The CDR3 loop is CASSAGDFGDTQYF. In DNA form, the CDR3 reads TGCGCCAGCAGCGCGGGGGACTTTGGGGATACGCAGTATTTT.

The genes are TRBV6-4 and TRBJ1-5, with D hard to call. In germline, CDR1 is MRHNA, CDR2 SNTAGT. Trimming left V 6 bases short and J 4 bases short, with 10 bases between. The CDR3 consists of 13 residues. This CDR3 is CASSEGLNQPQHF. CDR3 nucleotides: TGTGCCAGCAGCGAGGGCCTAAATCAGCCCCAGCATTTT.

CDR3 in amino acids: CSASPGGSYNEQFF. CDR3 coding DNA: TGCAGTGCTAGTCCGGGGGGCTCCTACAATGAGCAGTTCTTC. The chain uses TRBV20-1 and TRBJ2-1; the match to TRBD2 covers 7 bases. Germline CDR1 reads DFQATT; CDR2 reads SNEGSKA (reference sequence). Trimming at V came to 3 bases and at J to 0 bases, leaving 2 bases not matched to a gene. The CDR3 totals 14 residues.

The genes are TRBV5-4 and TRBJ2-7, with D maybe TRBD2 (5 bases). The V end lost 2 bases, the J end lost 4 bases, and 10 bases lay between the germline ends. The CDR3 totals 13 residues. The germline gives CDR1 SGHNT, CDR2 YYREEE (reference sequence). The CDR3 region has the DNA TGTGCCAGCAGCTTCACTAGACTGTACGAGCAGTACTTC. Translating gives CASSFTRLYEQYF.

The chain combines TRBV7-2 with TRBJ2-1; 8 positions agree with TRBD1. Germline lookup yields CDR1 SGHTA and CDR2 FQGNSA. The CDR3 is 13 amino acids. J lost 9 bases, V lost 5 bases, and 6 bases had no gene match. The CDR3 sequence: CASSKTGVGEQFF. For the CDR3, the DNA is TGTGCCAGCAGCAAGACAGGGGTTGGTGAGCAGTTCTTC.